One sample yielded the 23 T cell receptor beta chains listed below, sequenced in a study of T cell changes during pregnancy in multiple sclerosis. Method: immunoSEQ multiplex PCR; TCRdb's copy keeps in-frame clones and lacks some. The sample includes approximately 20,000 clones, 80% to 90% seen only once; the top ten take under 6%. Sequenced here: CD8+ T cells from peripheral blood mononuclear cells, sampled in the second trimester of pregnancy. The receptors derive from a female donor in good health, enrolled as a control in a pregnancy study.

This sequence joins TRBV27 and TRBJ2-7, with D tentatively TRBD1 (7 bases). Germline-derived CDR1 and CDR2 are MNHEY and SMNVEV (reference sequence). V was pared by 5 bases and J by 6 bases, with 8 bases between. The CDR3 loop spans 11 amino acids. CDR3 coding DNA: TGTGCCAGCAGTCAGGGGGGCGAGCAGTACTTC. The encoded protein is CASSQGGEQYF.

This clone was seen only a few times. DNA of the CDR3: TGTGCCAGCAGTAGGGAGTATGAGCAGTTCTTC. Translation gives CASSREYEQFF. The rearrangement joins TRBV6-5 to TRBJ2-1, with D perhaps matching TRBD2 (5 bases). The CDR3 contains 11 residues. CDR1 and CDR2 (germline): MNHEY, SVGAGI. The V gene lost 5 bases and the J gene lost 8 bases, with 7 bases spanning the gap.

The rearrangement links TRBV4-1 to TRBJ2-4, with D perhaps TRBD1 (5 bases). Trimming took 3 bases from V and 0 from J, leaving 9 bases between them. This CDR3 comprises 15 residues. Germline V gives CDR1 MGHRA, CDR2 YSYEKL. The CDR3 is CASSQLTEAKNIQYF. The CDR3 DNA reads TGCGCCAGCAGCCAGTTGACAGAAGCCAAAAACATTCAGTACTTC.

This chain joins TRBV6-5 and TRBJ1-2; 10 nucleotides line up with TRBD1. The germline V gene encodes CDR1 MNHEY and CDR2 SVGAGI. This CDR3 has 14 residues. Trimming cost V 8 bases and J 6 bases; bases outside gene matches: 9. In DNA form, the CDR3 reads TGTGCCAGCGGATCACCGGGACAGGGGAATGGCTACACCTTC. The encoded protein is CASGSPGQGNGYTF.

The chain uses TRBV29-1 and TRBJ2-1, with 8 bases fitting TRBD2. This CDR3 spans 15 amino acids. Germline-derived CDR1 and CDR2 are SQVTM and ANQGSEA. After removal of 2 bases from V and 4 bases from J, the junction contained 7 bases not matched to a gene. The CDR3 DNA reads TGCAGCGTTGAAACTTTAGCGGGGACTTACAATGAGCAGTTCTTC. Its translation: CSVETLAGTYNEQFF.

The chain employs TRBV27 and TRBJ2-3; possibly TRBD1 for D (5 bases). The CDR3 totals 15 residues. Germline lookup yields CDR1 MNHEY and CDR2 SMNVEV (reference sequence). V dropped 1 base and J dropped 1 base, with 9 bases sitting between them. The CDR3 is CASSLLDIRTDTQYF. CDR3 in DNA: TGTGCCAGCAGTTTATTGGACATACGCACAGATACGCAGTATTTT.

This chain joins TRBV4-1 and TRBJ1-2; no firm D call. CDR1 is MGHRA, CDR2 YSYEKL, per germline. Deletions cut 1 base from V and 4 bases from J, with 7 bases between. The CDR3 is made up of 13 amino acids. The CDR3 region has the DNA TGCGCCAGCAGCCAAGTCGTGAGCTATGGCTACACCTTC. Its protein is CASSQVVSYGYTF.

This chain joins TRBV27 and TRBJ1-4, with D tentatively TRBD1 (5 bases). Germline CDR1 MNHEY, CDR2 SMNVEV (reference sequence). V was pared by 5 bases and J by 2 bases, with 15 bases between. The length of the CDR3 is 16 residues. The DNA of the CDR3 is TGTGCCAGCAGTCCGGGGGTGGCTATTACTAATGAAAAACTGTTTTTT. It translates to CASSPGVAITNEKLFF.

In the case of this clone: A read error may produce the germline difference seen at one junction end. The gene calls are TRBV7-9 and TRBJ2-1, with 9 bases aligning to TRBD2. Germline V gives CDR1 SEHNR, CDR2 FQNEAQ (reference sequence). The CDR3 covers 11 residues. DNA for the CDR3: TGTGCCAGCAGCCCCGGGACTAGCCGGGTCTTC. Its translation: CASSPGTSRVF.

This rearrangement joins TRBV28 to TRBJ1-1; 9 bases line up with TRBD1. Germline CDR1 and CDR2: MDHEN and SYDVKM. V shed 6 bases, J shed 4 bases, and the junction held 3 bases outside the gene matches. The CDR3 sequence is 13 residues long. The CDR3 DNA reads as TGTGCCAGCAGGGGGACAGGGACCACTGAAGCTTTCTTT. Translated, it gives CASRGTGTTEAFF.

This chain uses TRBV18 with TRBJ2-5, with TRBD2 matching over 16 bases. Germline CDR1 reads KGHSH; CDR2 reads LQKENI. Trimming removed 2 bases from V and 5 bases from J; junction bases left unmatched: 2. This CDR3 has 16 residues. CDR3 residues: CASSPGTSGRAETQYF. DNA for the CDR3: TGTGCCAGCTCACCAGGGACTAGCGGGAGGGCCGAGACCCAGTACTTC.

This clone was detected a few times. The V gene is TRBV6-1, the J gene TRBJ1-5, with 9 bases aligning to TRBD1. J was trimmed by 2 bases and V by 6 bases; bases with no gene match: 5. The CDR3 is made up of 15 amino acids. Germline V gives CDR1 MNHNS, CDR2 SASEGT. CDR3 region: CASSWTGVGNQPQHF. The CDR3, as DNA: TGTGCCAGCAGCTGGACAGGGGTAGGCAATCAGCCCCAGCATTTT.

The rearrangement uses TRBV30 and TRBJ2-1, with no clear D. With 0 bases removed from V and 10 bases from J, the gap between germline ends came to 10 bases. Germline V gene lookup returns CDR1 GTSNPN and CDR2 SVGIG (reference sequence). CDR3 length: 12 amino acids. The CDR3 region has the DNA TGTGCCTGGAGTGTAGTTGGCGGCGAGCAGTTCTTC. As protein: CAWSVVGGEQFF.

This chain connects TRBV18 to TRBJ1-5; TRBD1 might be the D (5 bases). CDR3 length equals 15 residues. The V end was cut by 3 bases, the J end by 2 bases, with 11 bases between. Germline lookup yields CDR1 KGHSH and CDR2 LQKENI. This CDR3 is CASSPQGYGNQPQHF. CDR3 sequence (DNA): TGTGCCAGCTCACCCCAGGGTTATGGCAATCAGCCCCAGCATTTT.

This chain joins TRBV5-4 and TRBJ1-1; D is unresolved. Germline loops: CDR1 SGHNT, CDR2 YYREEE (reference sequence). The CDR3 is 14 residues long. V was trimmed by 0 bases and J by 2 bases, leaving 8 bases between them. In nucleotides, the CDR3 is TGTGCCAGCAGCTTGGCAACAGACAACACTGAAGCTTTCTTT. It codes for CASSLATDNTEAFF.

J is TRBJ1-5 and V is TRBV28; 7 nucleotides align to TRBD1. The germline V gene has CDR1 MDHEN and CDR2 SYDVKM. With 6 bases clipped from V and 0 bases from J, the junction kept 5 bases outside the gene matches. This CDR3 is built from 15 residues. The CDR3 DNA is TGTGCCAGCAGGCCGACAGGGAATAGCAATCAGCCCCAGCATTTT. Amino acids: CASRPTGNSNQPQHF.

The chain's CDR3 is CASKLALGHDNEQFF. CDR3 bases: TGTGCCAGCAAACTAGCACTCGGGCACGACAATGAGCAGTTCTTC. The V call is TRBV28, the J call TRBJ2-1; the D gene is possibly TRBD2 (6 bases). The germline CDR1 and CDR2 sequences are MDHEN and SYDVKM. CDR3 length: 15 residues. Deletions cut 7 bases from V and 5 bases from J, with 18 bases between.

The V and J genes are TRBV7-2 and TRBJ2-4; TRBD2 aligns across 15 bases. The CDR3 extends over 18 amino acids. From germline, CDR1 is SGHTA and CDR2 FQGNSA. V dropped 3 bases and J dropped 7; count of bases not matched to a gene: 10. The CDR3 region is CASSLGLAGGEGWNIQYF. DNA for the CDR3: TGTGCCAGCAGCTTGGGACTAGCGGGAGGAGAGGGGTGGAACATTCAGTACTTC.

The rearrangement links TRBV4-3 to TRBJ2-3; D is perhaps TRBD2 (5 bases). The V end was cut by 1 base, the J end by 2 bases, with 13 bases between. Germline values: CDR1 LGHNA, CDR2 YSLEER. This CDR3 contains 16 residues. CDR3 in DNA: TGCGCCAGCAGCCAAGTAGTACAAGCGGTCACAGATACGCAGTATTTT. Translation gives CASSQVVQAVTDTQYF.

The chain links TRBV10-1 to TRBJ2-7, with D tentatively TRBD1 (5 bases). CDR3 size: 12 residues. V gave up 6 bases and J gave up 6 bases, with 12 bases separating them. Germline V lookup: CDR1 WNHNN, CDR2 SYGVQD (reference sequence). CDR3 in DNA: TGCGCCAGCAGCTCGACAGCTTGCGAGCAGTACTTC. It codes for CASSSTACEQYF.

CDR3 coding DNA: TGTGCCAGCAGCTCTGGACTAGCGGGAGTAGGGGAGACCCAGTACTTC. Translation: CASSSGLAGVGETQYF. The V call is TRBV7-2, the J call TRBJ2-5, with 13 bases aligning to TRBD2. Germline values: CDR1 SGHTA, CDR2 FQGNSA. Trimming cost V 4 bases and J 5 bases; bases outside gene matches: 7. This CDR3 region has 16 residues.

This clone appeared a single time. This rearrangement joins TRBV28 to TRBJ2-2; D might be TRBD2 (6 bases). Germline CDR1 is MDHEN and CDR2 is SYDVKM. This CDR3 region has 16 residues. V was cut by 4 bases and J by 2 bases, with 14 bases left in between. For the CDR3, the DNA is TGTGCCAGCAGTTCTGATAGGGAGGAAAACACCGGGGAGCTGTTTTTT. Amino acids: CASSSDREENTGELFF.

The gene calls are TRBV25-1 and TRBJ1-5; possible D gene TRBD1, 5 bases. Per germline, CDR1 MGHDK and CDR2 SYGVNS. The CDR3 sequence is 14 residues long. V shed 4 bases and J shed 1 base, with 8 bases lying between them. The CDR3 sequence: CASSAAGSNQPQHF. DNA of the CDR3: TGTGCCAGCAGTGCGGCAGGGAGCAATCAGCCCCAGCATTTT.